The 22 T cell receptor beta chains below come from one sample, sequenced in a study of cytomegalovirus exposure and HLA in healthy donors. Researchers ran the PCR with 60 Vbeta and 13 Jbeta primers. Data came from immunoSEQ multiplex PCR; TCRdb stores just in-frame clones and leaves some out. Of 30,000 to 40,000 clones listed, about 79% are singletons. The sample comprised PBMCs. The receptor source for this set is a woman between 18 and 29 years old in good health and CMV-seronegative.

A remark on this clone: The junction departs from the called germline gene at one end, perhaps through a read error. The CDR3 DNA sequence: TGCAGCGCGTCGTTTGGTGTTGGGCAGCCCCAGAATTTT. Encoded protein: CSASFGVGQPQNF. This chain joins TRBV29-1 and TRBJ1-5, with unresolved D. The CDR3 is 13 residues long. CDR1 and CDR2 from the germline V gene are SQVTM and ANQGSEA.

CDR3 nucleotides: TGTGCCGGGGGAACAGGGTACACTGAAGCTTTCTTT. This codes for CAGGTGYTEAFF. V usage is TRBV2 and J usage is TRBJ1-1, with a tentative D call TRBD1 (6 bases). The CDR3 totals 12 residues. Germline loops: CDR1 SNHLY, CDR2 FYNNEI. The V end lost 11 bases, the J end lost 3 bases, and 13 bases lay between the germline ends.

In this sample, this clone turned up once. The V call is TRBV4-3, the J call TRBJ1-6; D unclear. CDR1 LGHNA and CDR2 YSLEER come from the germline V gene. CDR3 size: 13 residues. V dropped 8 bases and J dropped 4 bases, with 9 bases sitting between them. CDR3 sequence: CASGSGYNSPLHF. CDR3 bases: TGCGCCAGCGGATCGGGGTATAATTCACCCCTCCACTTT.

The V and J genes are TRBV7-2 and TRBJ2-7; 12 bases are a match to TRBD2. In germline, CDR1 is SGHTA, CDR2 FQGNSA. J gave up 5 bases and V 4 bases, and 12 bases lay outside the gene matches. The CDR3 is 17 amino acids. CDR3 DNA sequence: TGTGCCAGCAGCTCTATAGGACTAGCGGGATACCCCCACGAGCAGTACTTC. As protein: CASSSIGLAGYPHEQYF.

As to this clone: The sample carries other DNA sequences with the same CDR3. The chain is built from TRBV5-1 and TRBJ2-1, with TRBD2 matching 11 bases. The V and J ends lost 3 bases and 4 bases, in that order; junction bases with no gene match: 0. This CDR3 comprises 14 residues. Germline assignment: CDR1 SGHRS and CDR2 YFSETQ. The CDR3 coding sequence is TGCGCCAGCAGCTCTAGCGGGGGGTACAATGAGCAGTTCTTC. It specifies CASSSSGGYNEQFF.

This chain joins TRBV7-3 and TRBJ2-1; D may be TRBD2 (6 bases). Trimming cost V 1 base and J 8 bases, with 15 bases left between them. Germline CDR1 SGHTA, CDR2 FQGTGA. This CDR3 is built from 15 residues. CDR3 DNA sequence: TGTGCCAGCAGCTTAATGTTACGGACGGGGGATGAGCAGTTCTTC. Translation: CASSLMLRTGDEQFF.

Concerning this clone itself: The same CDR3 is also encoded by other DNA sequences in this sample. The chain recombines TRBV13 with TRBJ1-2; 8 bases align to TRBD1. V gave up 0 bases and J gave up 6 bases; unmatched junction bases: 3. CDR3 size: 14 residues. Germline assignment: CDR1 PRHDT and CDR2 FYEKMQ (reference sequence). The CDR3 DNA sequence: TGTGCCAGCAGCTTAGGCAGGGGGCTGGATGGCTACACCTTC. This codes for CASSLGRGLDGYTF.

Note on this clone: Germline is not matched at one junction end, which may reflect a read error. V usage is TRBV30 and J usage is TRBJ1-5, with TRBD1 as a possible D gene (5 bases). CDR3 length equals 15 residues. Germline CDR1 reads GTSNPN; CDR2 reads SVGIG (reference sequence). CDR3 region: CAWSTRQYSNQPQNF. As DNA, the CDR3 is TGTGCCTGGAGTACCAGACAGTATAGCAATCAGCCCCAGAATTTT.

The chain is built from TRBV19 and TRBJ1-2, with D hard to call. Germline V gives CDR1 LNHDA, CDR2 SQIVND (reference sequence). Trimming stripped 5 bases from V and 4 bases from J, with 8 bases between. The CDR3 is 12 residues long. CDR3 in DNA: TGTGCCAGTAGTTCGAAGCTCTATGGCTACACCTTC. This gives the protein CASSSKLYGYTF. Together with reference TRBV19 and TRBJ1-2, the CDR3 gives the full variable domain: DGGITQSPKYLFRKEGQNVTLSCEQNLNHDAMYWYRQDPGQGLRLIYYSQIVNDFQKGDIAEGYSVSREKKESFPLTVTSAQKNPTAFYLCASSSKLYGYTFGSGTRLTVV.

This sequence joins TRBV15 and TRBJ2-1; 7 positions match TRBD1. In germline, CDR1 is LNHNV, CDR2 YYDKDF (reference sequence). The CDR3 length is 17 residues. V trimming: 1 base; J trimming: 4 bases; junction bases outside the gene matches: 10. CDR3 sequence: CATSRVAGTAQYNEQFF. CDR3 DNA sequence: TGTGCCACCAGCAGAGTTGCCGGGACAGCTCAATACAATGAGCAGTTCTTC.

The chain links TRBV4-3 to TRBJ2-3, with a tentative D call TRBD1 (5 bases). The ends were cut back, 0 bases at V and 9 bases at J, with 16 bases in the middle. The germline V gene encodes CDR1 LGHNA and CDR2 YSLEER. This CDR3 contains 15 residues. CDR3 coding DNA: TGCGCCAGCAGCCAAGAATCGGCAGGGATTGGGACGCAGTATTTT. Its translation is CASSQESAGIGTQYF.

The V call is TRBV4-3, the J call TRBJ2-1, with TRBD2 matching over 8 bases. The length of the CDR3 is 16 residues. V gave up 0 bases and J gave up 12 bases; unmatched junction bases: 13. Germline-derived CDR1 and CDR2 are LGHNA and YSLEER. The DNA of the CDR3 is TGCGCCAGCAGCCAAGAGGTACTAGCGGCTGGGAGGGGGCAGTTCTTC. This gives the protein CASSQEVLAAGRGQFF.

V and J are TRBV2 and TRBJ2-5, with 13 bases lining up with TRBD2. The CDR3 extends over 19 amino acids. Germline V CDR1 and CDR2: SNHLY, FYNNEI. V trimming: 0 bases; J trimming: 2 bases; junction bases outside the gene matches: 9. The DNA for the CDR3 is TGTGCCAGCAGTGAAGCGCTACTAGCGGGAGGGCCAAGGCAAGAGACCCAGTACTTC. It is translated as CASSEALLAGGPRQETQYF.

In DNA, the CDR3 is TGCGCCAGCAGCAACAGGCGTTTGAGCTCCTACAATGAGCAGTTCTTC. As protein: CASSNRRLSSYNEQFF. The chain joins TRBV4-1 to TRBJ2-1; a weak D match, TRBD1 (5 bases). The CDR3 contains 16 residues. Germline V gene lookup returns CDR1 MGHRA and CDR2 YSYEKL. The V end was cut by 5 bases, the J end by 0 bases, with 14 bases between.

A word on this clone: The sample contains more than one DNA sequence encoding this CDR3. The chain links TRBV7-2 to TRBJ2-1, with 8 bases aligning to TRBD2. Germline V gives CDR1 SGHTA, CDR2 FQGNSA. Unmatched junction bases numbered 8, after V lost 1 base and J lost 9 bases. CDR3 length equals 15 residues. CDR3 nucleotide sequence: TGTGCCAGCAGCTTAGTTAACGGGGGGGCGGGTGAGCAGTTCTTC. It translates to CASSLVNGGAGEQFF. The full variable domain, with the rest looked up from reference TRBV7-2 and TRBJ2-1, is GAGVSQSPSNKVTEKGKDVELRCDPISGHTALYWYRQSLGQGLEFLIYFQGNSAPDKSGLPSDRFSAERTGGSVSTLTIQRTQQEDSAVYLCASSLVNGGAGEQFFGPGTRLTVL.

The chain couples TRBV5-4 to TRBJ1-2, with 11 bases lining up with TRBD1. V dropped 7 bases and J dropped 8; count of bases not matched to a gene: 10. The CDR3 sequence is 14 residues long. Germline V CDR1 and CDR2: SGHNT, YYREEE (reference sequence). This CDR3 reads CASLPDRGRVGYTF. CDR3 coding DNA: TGTGCCAGCCTCCCGGACAGGGGGCGGGTCGGCTACACCTTC.

The chain joins TRBV29-1 to TRBJ1-3; 7 bases match TRBD1. CDR1 is SQVTM and CDR2 is ANQGSEA in the germline V gene. Germline trimming cut 4 bases from V and 2 bases from J; bases unmatched to any gene: 2. The length of the CDR3 is 13 residues. CDR3 DNA: TGCAGCGTTGCCAGGGGGACTGGAAACACCATATATTTT. It yields the protein CSVARGTGNTIYF. Supplemented by reference TRBV29-1 and TRBJ1-3, the full variable domain reads SAVISQKPSRDICQRGTSLTIQCQVDSQVTMMFWYRQQPGQSLTLIATANQGSEATYESGFVIDKFPISRPNLTFSTLTVSNMSPEDSSIYLCSVARGTGNTIYFGEGSWLTVV.

This chain connects TRBV25-1 to TRBJ2-7; 7 bases fit TRBD2. V was pared by 6 bases and J by 0 bases, with 8 bases of the junction left unmatched. Germline loops: CDR1 MGHDK, CDR2 SYGVNS. The CDR3 extends over 15 amino acids. In DNA form, the CDR3 reads TGTGCCAGCAGCCTCGGGAGCGGGAACTCCTACGAGCAGTACTTC. Translated, it gives CASSLGSGNSYEQYF.

The chain is built from TRBV28 and TRBJ1-6, with D tentatively TRBD1 (6 bases). CDR3 length equals 15 residues. V dropped 5 bases and J dropped 4 bases, with 12 bases sitting between them. Germline V gene lookup returns CDR1 MDHEN and CDR2 SYDVKM. Here the CDR3 reads CASSGQFLYNSPLHF. The CDR3 DNA sequence: TGTGCCAGCAGTGGACAGTTCCTTTATAATTCACCCCTCCACTTT.

The genes are TRBV7-2 and TRBJ2-7; TRBD2 aligns across 7 bases. This CDR3 region has 14 residues. Germline CDR1 SGHTA, CDR2 FQGNSA. V was clipped by 2 bases and J by 4 bases; unmatched bases: 5. The CDR3 is CASSLSGTTYEQYF. The CDR3 nucleotides read TGTGCCAGCAGCTTATCCGGGACTACGTACGAGCAGTACTTC.

This chain uses TRBV5-6 with TRBJ1-2; 9 bases agree with TRBD1. J was trimmed by 9 bases and V by 4 bases; bases with no gene match: 7. Germline lookup yields CDR1 SGHDT and CDR2 YYEEEE. CDR3 length equals 13 residues. CDR3 in amino acids: CASSPGQGESYTF. The CDR3 nucleotides read TGTGCCAGCAGCCCGGGACAGGGAGAGAGCTACACCTTC.

The rearrangement joins TRBV9 to TRBJ2-3, with TRBD2 matching 8 bases. The CDR3 totals 15 residues. Germline V gene data show CDR1 as SGDLS and CDR2 as YYNGEE. V was clipped by 3 bases and J by 1 base; unmatched bases: 4. The CDR3 is CASSGSGRGTDTQYF. The CDR3 DNA reads as TGTGCCAGCAGCGGAAGCGGGAGAGGCACAGATACGCAGTATTTT. The whole variable domain, filled in from reference TRBV9 and TRBJ2-3, reads DSGVTQTPKHLITATGQRVTLRCSPRSGDLSVYWYQQSLDQGLQFLIQYYNGEERAKGNILERFSAQQFPDLHSELNLSSLELGDSALYFCASSGSGRGTDTQYFGPGTRLTVL.